Listed here are 18 T cell receptor beta chains from one sample, sequenced in a study of CD8 T cells in ankylosing spondylitis. One entry per CDR3 protein results from TCRdb running MiXCR on the 5' RACE reads. The sample consists of tens of thousands of distinct CDR3 sequences, under 3% of them appearing once. The specimen sequenced was blood, either unsorted or a sorted T cell fraction (not recorded which). All receptors derive from a female donor with ankylosing spondylitis or in good health (not recorded which).

This clonotype showed up many times. The chain has TRBV9 and TRBJ2-3, with no clear D. The CDR3 is 15 residues long. The V gene lost 0 bases and the J gene lost 2 bases, with 10 bases spanning the gap. The germline CDR1 and CDR2 sequences are SGDLS and YYNGEE. The CDR3 region has the DNA TGTGCCAGCAGCGTAGAGACCGCCGACACAGATACGCAGTATTTT. It codes for CASSVETADTDTQYF.

This clonotype is labeled medium-sized. The J gene is TRBJ2-3, the V gene TRBV9; the D gene is possibly TRBD2 (6 bases). The CDR3 has 14 amino acids. Germline V lookup: CDR1 SGDLS, CDR2 YYNGEE. Trimming left V 0 bases short and J 15 bases short, with 20 bases between. The CDR3 protein is CASSVGVSLEEGYF. For the CDR3, the DNA is TGTGCCAGCAGCGTAGGCGTAAGTTTGGAGGAGGGATATTTT.

By share, this clonotype counts as large. The gene calls are TRBV9 and TRBJ2-3; a possible D gene is TRBD2 (5 bases). Germline lookup yields CDR1 SGDLS and CDR2 YYNGEE. V lost 4 bases and J 0 bases, leaving 15 bases between the germline ends. The CDR3 extends over 16 amino acids. Here the CDR3 DNA reads TGTGCCAGCAGCTTCCTTGTACGGGAAAGCACAGATACGCAGTATTTT. Translation: CASSFLVRESTDTQYF. The entire variable domain, with the rest obtained from reference TRBV9 and TRBJ2-3, is as follows: DSGVTQTPKHLITATGQRVTLRCSPRSGDLSVYWYQQSLDQGLQFLIQYYNGEERAKGNILERFSAQQFPDLHSELNLSSLELGDSALYFCASSFLVRESTDTQYFGPGTRLTVL.

This clonotype has at least ten counts. The rearrangement joins TRBV9 to TRBJ2-3, with 14 bases matching TRBD2. This CDR3 is 17 amino acids long. CDR1 SGDLS and CDR2 YYNGEE come from the germline V gene. V shed 3 bases, J shed 4 bases, and the junction held 7 bases outside the gene matches. Here the CDR3 DNA reads TGTGCCAGCAGCGCCATGACTAGCGGGGGGGCATCAGATACGCAGTATTTT. As protein: CASSAMTSGGASDTQYF.

This clonotype has ten or more counts. The chain uses TRBV9 and TRBJ2-3; 7 positions match TRBD2. CDR1 and CDR2 from the germline V gene are SGDLS and YYNGEE. Trimming cost V 0 bases and J 3 bases; bases outside gene matches: 4. This CDR3 comprises 15 residues. The CDR3 nucleotides are TGTGCCAGCAGCGTAGTCCCTAGCGGTACAGATACGCAGTATTTT. It yields the protein CASSVVPSGTDTQYF.

This clonotype was detected ten times or more. The chain has TRBV9 and TRBJ2-3; TRBD2 matches at 7 bases. CDR3 length: 15 amino acids. Germline assignment: CDR1 SGDLS and CDR2 YYNGEE. Unmatched junction bases numbered 9, after V lost 4 bases and J lost 4 bases. DNA of the CDR3: TGTGCCAGCAGCAACAACTTACGGGGGGCAGATACGCAGTATTTT. Translating it yields CASSNNLRGADTQYF.

This clonotype was observed many times. The chain joins TRBV9 to TRBJ1-5; D call uncertain. Germline V lookup: CDR1 SGDLS, CDR2 YYNGEE. The CDR3 is 15 residues long. Trimming took off 2 bases at V and 1 base at J, with 10 bases between the two ends. The CDR3 DNA sequence: TGTGCCAGCAGCGTCGGGGTGACGAGCAATCAGCCCCAGCATTTT. Its protein is CASSVGVTSNQPQHF.

This clonotype was observed many times. The J gene is TRBJ2-1, the V gene TRBV9, with a possible D match to TRBD2 (7 bases). Trimming pared 4 bases from V and 6 bases from J, leaving 17 bases between. The CDR3 is 15 residues long. Germline CDR1 and CDR2: SGDLS and YYNGEE. This CDR3 is CASSFREGGPNEQFF. The DNA for the CDR3 is TGTGCCAGCAGCTTCAGGGAGGGGGGCCCCAATGAGCAGTTCTTC.

This clonotype was observed at least ten times. This chain connects TRBV9 to TRBJ2-2, with D possibly matching TRBD2 (7 bases). The CDR3 sequence is 16 residues long. The germline V and J ends were trimmed by 3 bases and 4 bases, with 16 bases remaining between them. The germline V gene has CDR1 SGDLS and CDR2 YYNGEE. DNA for the CDR3: TGTGCCAGCAGCGCAAGTAGGGGAGGGGGCACCGGGGAGCTGTTTTTT. This encodes CASSASRGGGTGELFF.

This clonotype showed up many times. The chain recombines TRBV9 with TRBJ2-1; D might be TRBD1 or TRBD2, each matching 6 bases. The CDR3 sequence is 16 residues long. Looked up from germline, CDR1 is SGDLS and CDR2 is YYNGEE. The V end lost 4 bases, the J end lost 1 base, and 15 bases lay between the germline ends. CDR3 bases: TGTGCCAGCAGCCCCCTCGGGGGCCCATCCTACAATGAGCAGTTCTTC. Translating it yields CASSPLGGPSYNEQFF.

This clonotype was picked up many times. V is TRBV9 and J is TRBJ2-7; 11 nucleotides agree with TRBD2. The CDR3 has 16 residues. V dropped 0 bases and J dropped 4; count of bases not matched to a gene: 6. Germline CDR1 reads SGDLS; CDR2 reads YYNGEE. CDR3 in DNA: TGTGCCAGCAGCGTAGCCCCGACTAGCGGGGCGTACGAGCAGTACTTC. This codes for CASSVAPTSGAYEQYF.

This clonotype was seen at least ten times. The chain links TRBV9 to TRBJ2-3, with 12 bases that match TRBD2. Looked up from germline, CDR1 is SGDLS and CDR2 is YYNGEE. The CDR3 consists of 15 residues. V lost 4 bases, J lost 6 bases, and 6 bases stayed unmatched. The chain's CDR3 is CASSIRTSGADTQYF. For the CDR3, the DNA is TGTGCCAGCAGCATACGGACTAGCGGGGCGGATACGCAGTATTTT. The complete variable domain, with remaining parts taken from reference TRBV9 and TRBJ2-3, reads DSGVTQTPKHLITATGQRVTLRCSPRSGDLSVYWYQQSLDQGLQFLIQYYNGEERAKGNILERFSAQQFPDLHSELNLSSLELGDSALYFCASSIRTSGADTQYFGPGTRLTVL.

At least ten counts were recorded for this clonotype. V and J are TRBV9 and TRBJ2-1, with TRBD1 matching 9 bases. V lost 0 bases to trimming and J lost 9 bases; unmatched junction nucleotides: 7. CDR3 length: 15 amino acids. Looked up from germline, CDR1 is SGDLS and CDR2 is YYNGEE. CDR3: CASSVVGTGFIEQFF. Here the CDR3 DNA reads TGTGCCAGCAGCGTAGTTGGGACAGGGTTTATTGAGCAGTTCTTC. Supplemented by reference TRBV9 and TRBJ2-1, the full variable domain reads DSGVTQTPKHLITATGQRVTLRCSPRSGDLSVYWYQQSLDQGLQFLIQYYNGEERAKGNILERFSAQQFPDLHSELNLSSLELGDSALYFCASSVVGTGFIEQFFGPGTRLTVL.

This clonotype was recorded many times. The chain uses TRBV9 and TRBJ2-7, with a weak D call TRBD1 (5 bases). V was pared by 6 bases and J by 0 bases, with 16 bases between. The CDR3 totals 15 residues. Germline lookup yields CDR1 SGDLS and CDR2 YYNGEE. Written as DNA, the CDR3 is TGTGCCAGCACCCCCGGTCAGGGAAGCTCCTACGAGCAGTACTTC. It encodes CASTPGQGSSYEQYF.

This clonotype has a handful of counts. The chain has TRBV11-3 and TRBJ2-5; 9 bases map to TRBD1. The CDR3 runs to 15 residues. Germline CDR1 SGHNT, CDR2 YENEEA. Trimming cost V 4 bases and J 4 bases; bases outside gene matches: 7. The CDR3 nucleotides read TGTGCCAGCAGCTCGAGGACAGGGGAGGGAGAGACCCAGTACTTC. This gives the protein CASSSRTGEGETQYF.

This clonotype appeared many times. The chain employs TRBV9 and TRBJ1-6; D ambiguous. The V gene lost 4 bases and the J gene lost 7 bases, with 15 bases spanning the gap. Germline values: CDR1 SGDLS, CDR2 YYNGEE. The CDR3 covers 15 residues. CDR3 sequence reads: CASSPRPGQNSPLHF. The CDR3 DNA follows: TGTGCCAGCAGCCCCCGTCCTGGCCAAAATTCACCCCTCCACTTT.

This clonotype has a count of ten or more. V gene TRBV9 combines with J gene TRBJ2-1; 9 bases match TRBD2. After removal of 2 bases from V and 4 bases from J, the junction contained 4 bases not matched to a gene. The germline V gene has CDR1 SGDLS and CDR2 YYNGEE. The CDR3 spans 15 residues. CDR3 nucleotides: TGTGCCAGCAGCGTGAGGCGGGAGGGATACAATGAGCAGTTCTTC. Its protein is CASSVRREGYNEQFF.

This clonotype was picked up many times. The CDR3 reads CASSVATGGPYEQYF. CDR3 nucleotide sequence: TGTGCCAGCAGCGTAGCGACAGGGGGCCCCTACGAGCAGTACTTC. The chain is built from TRBV9 and TRBJ2-7, with 10 nucleotides matching TRBD1. The V and J ends lost 0 bases and 2 bases, in that order; junction bases with no gene match: 2. The CDR3 consists of 15 residues. Germline loops: CDR1 SGDLS, CDR2 YYNGEE.